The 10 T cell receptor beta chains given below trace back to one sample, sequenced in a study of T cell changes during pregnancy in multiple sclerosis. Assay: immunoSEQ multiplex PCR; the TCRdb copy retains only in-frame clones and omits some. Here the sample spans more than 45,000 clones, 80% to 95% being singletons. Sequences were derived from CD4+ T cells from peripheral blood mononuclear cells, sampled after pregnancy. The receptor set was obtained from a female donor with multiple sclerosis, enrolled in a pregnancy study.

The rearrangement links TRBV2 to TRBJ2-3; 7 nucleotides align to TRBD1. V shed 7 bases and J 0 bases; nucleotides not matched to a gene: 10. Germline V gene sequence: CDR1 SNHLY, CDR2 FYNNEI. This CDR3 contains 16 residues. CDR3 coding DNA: TGTGCCAGCACCTGGGACAGAGGGGCTAGCACAGATACGCAGTATTTT. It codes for CASTWDRGASTDTQYF.

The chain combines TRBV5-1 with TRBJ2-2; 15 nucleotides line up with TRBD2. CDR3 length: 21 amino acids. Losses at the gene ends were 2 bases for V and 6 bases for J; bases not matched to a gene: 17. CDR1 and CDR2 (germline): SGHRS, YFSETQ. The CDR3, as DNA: TGCGCCAGCAGCTTCCAATCGGGACTAGCGGGAGGAGGGGTCTTCGCCGGGGAGCTGTTTTTT. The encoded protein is CASSFQSGLAGGGVFAGELFF.

The CDR3 DNA follows: TGTGCCAGCAGCCGACGTGGACACTCGAATTTGAACACTGAAGCTTTCTTT. Amino acid sequence: CASSRRGHSNLNTEAFF. The V call is TRBV11-2, the J call TRBJ1-1; weak D call: TRBD1 (5 bases). CDR3 size: 17 residues. Germline values: CDR1 SGHAT, CDR2 FQNNGV. V was clipped by 5 bases and J by 0 bases, with 19 bases between them.

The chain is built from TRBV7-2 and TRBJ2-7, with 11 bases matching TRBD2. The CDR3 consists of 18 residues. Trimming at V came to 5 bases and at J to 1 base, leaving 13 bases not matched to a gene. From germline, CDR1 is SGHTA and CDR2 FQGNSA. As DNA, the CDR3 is TGTGCCAGCAGCCAACGGACTAGCGGGCTGACTTCTTCCTACGAGCAGTACTTC. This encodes CASSQRTSGLTSSYEQYF.

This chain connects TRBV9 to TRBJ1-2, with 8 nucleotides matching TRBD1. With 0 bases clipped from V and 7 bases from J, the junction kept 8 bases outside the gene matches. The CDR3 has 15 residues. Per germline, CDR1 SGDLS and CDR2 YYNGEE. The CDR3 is CASSVGDRGLVGYTF. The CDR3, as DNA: TGTGCCAGCAGCGTAGGTGACAGGGGCTTAGTTGGCTACACCTTC. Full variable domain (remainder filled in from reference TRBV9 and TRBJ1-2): DSGVTQTPKHLITATGQRVTLRCSPRSGDLSVYWYQQSLDQGLQFLIQYYNGEERAKGNILERFSAQQFPDLHSELNLSSLELGDSALYFCASSVGDRGLVGYTFGSGTRLTVV.

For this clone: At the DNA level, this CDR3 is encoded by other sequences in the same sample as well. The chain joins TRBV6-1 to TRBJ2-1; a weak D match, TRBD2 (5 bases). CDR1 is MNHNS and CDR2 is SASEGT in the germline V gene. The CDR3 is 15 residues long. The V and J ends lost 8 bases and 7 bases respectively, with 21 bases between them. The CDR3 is CASALGVTRPNEQFF. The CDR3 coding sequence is TGTGCCAGCGCCCTGGGAGTGACGCGGCCTAATGAGCAGTTCTTC.

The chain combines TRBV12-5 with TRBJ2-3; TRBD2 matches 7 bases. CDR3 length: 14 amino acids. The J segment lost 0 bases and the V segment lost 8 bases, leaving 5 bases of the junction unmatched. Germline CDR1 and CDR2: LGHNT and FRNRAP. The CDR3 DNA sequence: TGTGCTAGTAGGAAAGCGGGAAGCACAGATACGCAGTATTTT. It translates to CASRKAGSTDTQYF. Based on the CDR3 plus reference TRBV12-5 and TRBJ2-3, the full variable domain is DARVTQTPRHKVTEMGQEVTMRCQPILGHNTVFWYRQTMMQGLELLAYFRNRAPLDDSGMPKDRFSAEMPDATLATLKIQPSEPRDSAVYFCASRKAGSTDTQYFGPGTRLTVL.

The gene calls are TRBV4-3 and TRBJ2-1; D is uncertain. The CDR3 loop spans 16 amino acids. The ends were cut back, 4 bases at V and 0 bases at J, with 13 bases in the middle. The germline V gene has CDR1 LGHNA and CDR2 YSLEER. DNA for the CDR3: TGCGCCAGCAGCCGAGGAAGAGGTAGCTCCTACAATGAGCAGTTCTTC. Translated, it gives CASSRGRGSSYNEQFF.

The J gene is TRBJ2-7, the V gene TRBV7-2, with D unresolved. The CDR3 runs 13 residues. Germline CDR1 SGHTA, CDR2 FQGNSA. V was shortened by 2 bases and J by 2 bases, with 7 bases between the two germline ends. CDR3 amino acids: CASSLPGAYEQYF. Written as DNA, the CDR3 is TGTGCCAGCAGCTTACCGGGTGCCTACGAGCAGTACTTC.

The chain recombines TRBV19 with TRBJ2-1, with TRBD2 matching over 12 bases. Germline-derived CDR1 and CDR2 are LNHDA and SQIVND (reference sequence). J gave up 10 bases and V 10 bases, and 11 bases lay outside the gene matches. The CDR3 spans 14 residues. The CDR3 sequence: CATDSTSGRREQFF. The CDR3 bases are TGTGCCACAGACTCGACTAGCGGGAGACGGGAGCAGTTCTTC.